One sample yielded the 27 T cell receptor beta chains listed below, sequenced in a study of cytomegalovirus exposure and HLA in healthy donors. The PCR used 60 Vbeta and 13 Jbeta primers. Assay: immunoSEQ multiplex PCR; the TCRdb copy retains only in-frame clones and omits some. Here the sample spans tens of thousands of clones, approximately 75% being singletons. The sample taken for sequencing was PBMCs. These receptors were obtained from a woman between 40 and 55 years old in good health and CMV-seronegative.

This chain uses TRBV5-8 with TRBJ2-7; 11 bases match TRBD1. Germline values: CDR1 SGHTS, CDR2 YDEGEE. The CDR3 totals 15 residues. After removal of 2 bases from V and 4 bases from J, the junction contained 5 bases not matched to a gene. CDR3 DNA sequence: TGTGCCAGCAGCTTCCAAGGGACAGGGGGTTACGAGCAGTACTTC. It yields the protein CASSFQGTGGYEQYF.

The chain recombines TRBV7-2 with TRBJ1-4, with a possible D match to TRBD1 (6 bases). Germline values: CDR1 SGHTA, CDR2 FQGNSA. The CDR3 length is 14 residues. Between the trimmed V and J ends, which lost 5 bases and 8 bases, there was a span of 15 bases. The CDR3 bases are TGTGCCAGCAGCCAGGACAGATGGTCGGAAAAACTGTTTTTT. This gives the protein CASSQDRWSEKLFF.

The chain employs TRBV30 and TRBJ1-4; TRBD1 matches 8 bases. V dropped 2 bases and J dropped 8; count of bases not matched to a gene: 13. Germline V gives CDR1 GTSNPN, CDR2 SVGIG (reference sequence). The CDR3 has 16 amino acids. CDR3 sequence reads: CAWSTARTGKTEKLFF. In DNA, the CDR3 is TGTGCCTGGAGTACAGCCCGGACAGGGAAGACAGAAAAACTGTTTTTT.

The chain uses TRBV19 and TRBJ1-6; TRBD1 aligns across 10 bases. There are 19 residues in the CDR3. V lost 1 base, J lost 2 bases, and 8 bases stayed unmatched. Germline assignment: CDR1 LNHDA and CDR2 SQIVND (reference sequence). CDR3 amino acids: CASSIVRTGGMTYNSPLHF. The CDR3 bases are TGTGCCAGTAGTATAGTCAGGACAGGGGGTATGACCTATAATTCACCCCTCCACTTT.

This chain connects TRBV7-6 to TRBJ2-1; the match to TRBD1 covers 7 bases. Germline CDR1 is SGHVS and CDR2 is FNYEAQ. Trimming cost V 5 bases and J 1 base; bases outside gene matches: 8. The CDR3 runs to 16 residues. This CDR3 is CASSPSGQPSYNEQFF. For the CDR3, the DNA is TGTGCCAGCAGCCCCTCGGGACAGCCGTCCTACAATGAGCAGTTCTTC.

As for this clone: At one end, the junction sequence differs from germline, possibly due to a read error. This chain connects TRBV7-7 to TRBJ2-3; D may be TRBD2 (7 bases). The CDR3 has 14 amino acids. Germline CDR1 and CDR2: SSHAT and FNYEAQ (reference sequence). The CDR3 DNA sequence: TGTGCTAGCAGCCCGGGGGGCACTGGGGCTACGCAGTATTTT. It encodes CASSPGGTGATQYF.

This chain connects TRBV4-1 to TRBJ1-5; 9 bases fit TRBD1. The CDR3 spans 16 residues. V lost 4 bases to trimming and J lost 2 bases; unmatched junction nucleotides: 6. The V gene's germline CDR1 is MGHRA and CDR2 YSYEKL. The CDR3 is CASSLGQGGGNQPQHF. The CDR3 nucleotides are TGCGCCAGCAGCCTGGGACAGGGAGGGGGCAATCAGCCCCAGCATTTT.

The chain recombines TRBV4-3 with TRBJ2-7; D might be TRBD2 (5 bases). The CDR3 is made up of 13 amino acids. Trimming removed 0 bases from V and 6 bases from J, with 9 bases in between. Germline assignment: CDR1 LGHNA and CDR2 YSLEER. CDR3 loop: CASSQERGREQYF. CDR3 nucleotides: TGCGCCAGCAGCCAAGAACGGGGTCGCGAGCAGTACTTC.

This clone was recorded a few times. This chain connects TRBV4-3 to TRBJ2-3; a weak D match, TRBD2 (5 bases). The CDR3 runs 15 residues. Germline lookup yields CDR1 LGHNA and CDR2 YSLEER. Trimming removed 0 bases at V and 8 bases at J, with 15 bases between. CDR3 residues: CASSQDLDWGSTQYF. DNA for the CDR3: TGCGCCAGCAGCCAAGATTTGGACTGGGGAAGTACGCAGTATTTT.

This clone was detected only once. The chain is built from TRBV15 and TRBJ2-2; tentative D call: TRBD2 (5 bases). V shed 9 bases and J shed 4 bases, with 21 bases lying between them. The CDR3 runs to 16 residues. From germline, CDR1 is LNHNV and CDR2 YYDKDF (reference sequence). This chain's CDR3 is CATKNDPLAGTGELFF. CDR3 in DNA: TGTGCCACAAAGAATGACCCGCTAGCAGGCACCGGGGAGCTGTTTTTT. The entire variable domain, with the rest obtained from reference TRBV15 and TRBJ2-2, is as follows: DAMVIQNPRYQVTQFGKPVTLSCSQTLNHNVMYWYQQKSSQAPKLLFHYYDKDFNNEADTPDNFQSRRPNTSFCFLDIRSPGLGDTAMYLCATKNDPLAGTGELFFGEGSRLTVL.

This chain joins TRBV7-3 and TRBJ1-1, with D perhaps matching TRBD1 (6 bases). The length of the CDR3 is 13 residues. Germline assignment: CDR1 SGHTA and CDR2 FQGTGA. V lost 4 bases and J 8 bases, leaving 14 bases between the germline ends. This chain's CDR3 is CASSSLPDSEAFF. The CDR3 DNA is TGTGCCAGCAGCTCGCTTCCGGACAGCGAAGCTTTCTTT.

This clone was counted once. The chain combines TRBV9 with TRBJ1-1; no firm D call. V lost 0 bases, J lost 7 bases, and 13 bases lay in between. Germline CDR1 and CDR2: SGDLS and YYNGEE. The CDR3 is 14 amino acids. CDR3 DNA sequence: TGTGCCAGCAGCGTAGGGCAGGACTTCTATGAAGCTTTCTTT. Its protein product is CASSVGQDFYEAFF. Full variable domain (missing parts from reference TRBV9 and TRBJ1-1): DSGVTQTPKHLITATGQRVTLRCSPRSGDLSVYWYQQSLDQGLQFLIQYYNGEERAKGNILERFSAQQFPDLHSELNLSSLELGDSALYFCASSVGQDFYEAFFGQGTRLTVV.

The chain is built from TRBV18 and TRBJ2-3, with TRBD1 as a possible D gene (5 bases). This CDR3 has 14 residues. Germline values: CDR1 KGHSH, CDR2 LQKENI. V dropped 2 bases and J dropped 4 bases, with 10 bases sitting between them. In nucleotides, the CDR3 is TGTGCCAGCTCACCAGGCCAGGGCGCAGATACGCAGTATTTT. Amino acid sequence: CASSPGQGADTQYF.

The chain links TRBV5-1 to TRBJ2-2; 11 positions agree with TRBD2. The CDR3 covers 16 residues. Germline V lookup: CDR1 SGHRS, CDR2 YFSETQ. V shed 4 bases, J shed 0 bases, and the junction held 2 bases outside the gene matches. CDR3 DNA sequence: TGCGCCAGCAGCAGGGGACTAGCGGCGAACACCGGGGAGCTGTTTTTT. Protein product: CASSRGLAANTGELFF.

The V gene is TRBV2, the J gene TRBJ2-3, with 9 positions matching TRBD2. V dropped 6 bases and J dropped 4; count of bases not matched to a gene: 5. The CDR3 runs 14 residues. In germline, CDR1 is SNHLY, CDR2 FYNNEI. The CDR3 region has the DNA TGTGCCAGCAGCCCGGGACTAGCATCAGATACGCAGTATTTT. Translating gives CASSPGLASDTQYF.

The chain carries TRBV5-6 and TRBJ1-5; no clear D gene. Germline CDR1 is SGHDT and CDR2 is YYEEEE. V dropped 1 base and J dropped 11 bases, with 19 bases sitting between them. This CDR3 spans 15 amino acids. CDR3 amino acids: CASSLSAGSGSAQHF. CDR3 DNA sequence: TGTGCCAGCAGCTTGTCTGCCGGTTCAGGATCGGCCCAGCATTTT.

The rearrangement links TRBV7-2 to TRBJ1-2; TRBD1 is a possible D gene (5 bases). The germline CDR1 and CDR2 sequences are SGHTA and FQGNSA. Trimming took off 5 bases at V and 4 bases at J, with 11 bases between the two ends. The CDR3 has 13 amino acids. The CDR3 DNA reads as TGTGCCAGCAGCCCAGGGAAACGCTATGGCTACACCTTC. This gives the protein CASSPGKRYGYTF.

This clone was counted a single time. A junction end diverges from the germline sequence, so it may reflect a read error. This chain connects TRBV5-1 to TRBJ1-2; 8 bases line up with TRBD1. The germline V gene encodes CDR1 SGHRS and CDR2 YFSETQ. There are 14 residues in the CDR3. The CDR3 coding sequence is TGCGCCAGCAGCGAAGGGACAGGCAACTATGGCTACCCCTTC. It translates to CASSEGTGNYGYPF.

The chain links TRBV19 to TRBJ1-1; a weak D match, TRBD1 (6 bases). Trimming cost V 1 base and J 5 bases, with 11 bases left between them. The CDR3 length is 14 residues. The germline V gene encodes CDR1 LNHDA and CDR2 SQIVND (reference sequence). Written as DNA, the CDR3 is TGTGCCAGTAGTATAGGGACAGCAAGTACTGAAGCTTTCTTT. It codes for CASSIGTASTEAFF.

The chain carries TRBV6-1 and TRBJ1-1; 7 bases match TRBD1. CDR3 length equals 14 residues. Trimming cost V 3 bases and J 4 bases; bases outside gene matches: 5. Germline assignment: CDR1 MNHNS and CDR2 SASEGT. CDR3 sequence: CASSDRQGATEAFF. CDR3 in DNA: TGTGCCAGCAGTGACAGACAGGGTGCCACTGAAGCTTTCTTT.

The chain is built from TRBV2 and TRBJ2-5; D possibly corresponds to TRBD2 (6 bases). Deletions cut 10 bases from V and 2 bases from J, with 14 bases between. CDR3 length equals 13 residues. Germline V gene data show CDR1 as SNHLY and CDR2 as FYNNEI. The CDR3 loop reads CATYRDSQETQYF. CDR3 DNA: TGTGCCACTTACCGGGACTCTCAAGAGACCCAGTACTTC.

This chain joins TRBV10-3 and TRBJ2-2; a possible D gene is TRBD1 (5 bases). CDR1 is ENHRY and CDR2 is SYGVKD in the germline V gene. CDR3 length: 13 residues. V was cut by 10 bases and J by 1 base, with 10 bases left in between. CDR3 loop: CATTQGNTGELFF. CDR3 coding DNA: TGTGCCACCACCCAGGGGAACACCGGGGAGCTGTTTTTT.

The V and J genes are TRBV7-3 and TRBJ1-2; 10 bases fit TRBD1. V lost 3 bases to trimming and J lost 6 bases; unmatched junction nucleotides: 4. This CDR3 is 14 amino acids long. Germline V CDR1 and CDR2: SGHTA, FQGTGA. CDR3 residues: CASSFTGTGDGYTF. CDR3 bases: TGTGCCAGCAGCTTCACCGGGACAGGGGATGGCTACACCTTC. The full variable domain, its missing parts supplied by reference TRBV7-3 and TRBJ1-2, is GAGVSQTPSNKVTEKGKYVELRCDPISGHTALYWYRQSLGQGPEFLIYFQGTGAADDSGLPNDRFFAVRPEGSVSTLKIQRTERGDSAVYLCASSFTGTGDGYTFGSGTRLTVV.

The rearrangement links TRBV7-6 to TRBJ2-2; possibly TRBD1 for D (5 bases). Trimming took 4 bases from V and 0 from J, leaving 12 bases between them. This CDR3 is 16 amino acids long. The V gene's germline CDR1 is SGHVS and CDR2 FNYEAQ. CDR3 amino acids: CASSSRQPANTGELFF. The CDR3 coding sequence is TGTGCCAGCAGCTCCAGACAGCCTGCGAACACCGGGGAGCTGTTTTTT.

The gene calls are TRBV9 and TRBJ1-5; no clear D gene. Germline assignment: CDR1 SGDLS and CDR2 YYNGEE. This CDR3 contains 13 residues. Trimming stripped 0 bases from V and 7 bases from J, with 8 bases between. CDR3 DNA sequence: TGTGCCAGCAGCGTAGAGCCGGGGCAGCCCCAGCATTTT. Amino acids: CASSVEPGQPQHF.

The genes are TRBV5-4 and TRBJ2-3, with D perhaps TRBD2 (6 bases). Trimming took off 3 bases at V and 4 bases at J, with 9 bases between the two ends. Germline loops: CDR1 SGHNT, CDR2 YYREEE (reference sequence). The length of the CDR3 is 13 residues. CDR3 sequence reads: CASSYSGADTQYF. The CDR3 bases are TGTGCCAGCAGCTATTCGGGGGCAGATACGCAGTATTTT.

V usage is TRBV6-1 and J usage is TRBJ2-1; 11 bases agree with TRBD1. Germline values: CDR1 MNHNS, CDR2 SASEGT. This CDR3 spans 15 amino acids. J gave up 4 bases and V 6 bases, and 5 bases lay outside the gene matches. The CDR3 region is CASREGTGGYNEQFF. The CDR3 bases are TGTGCCAGCAGGGAGGGGACAGGGGGTTACAATGAGCAGTTCTTC.